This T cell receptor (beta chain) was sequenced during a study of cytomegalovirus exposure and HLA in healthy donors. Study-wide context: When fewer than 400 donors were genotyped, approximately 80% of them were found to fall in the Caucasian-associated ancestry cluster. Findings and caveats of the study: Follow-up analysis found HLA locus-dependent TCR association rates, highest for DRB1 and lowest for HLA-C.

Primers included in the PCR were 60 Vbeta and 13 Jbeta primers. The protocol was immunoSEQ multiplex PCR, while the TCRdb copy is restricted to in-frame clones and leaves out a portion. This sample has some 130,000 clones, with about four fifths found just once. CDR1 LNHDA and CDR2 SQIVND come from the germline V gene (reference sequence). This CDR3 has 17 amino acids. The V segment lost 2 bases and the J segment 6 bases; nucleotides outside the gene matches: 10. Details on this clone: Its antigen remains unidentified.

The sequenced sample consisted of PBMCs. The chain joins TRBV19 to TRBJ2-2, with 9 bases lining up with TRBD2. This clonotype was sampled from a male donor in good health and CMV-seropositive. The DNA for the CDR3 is TGTGCCAGTAGTATAAAAGGTAGCGGGAGTGCCCCCGGGGAGCTGTTTTTT. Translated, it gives CASSIKGSGSAPGELFF. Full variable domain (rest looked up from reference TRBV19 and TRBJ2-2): DGGITQSPKYLFRKEGQNVTLSCEQNLNHDAMYWYRQDPGQGLRLIYYSQIVNDFQKGDIAEGYSVSREKKESFPLTVTSAQKNPTAFYLCASSIKGSGSAPGELFFGEGSRLTVL.